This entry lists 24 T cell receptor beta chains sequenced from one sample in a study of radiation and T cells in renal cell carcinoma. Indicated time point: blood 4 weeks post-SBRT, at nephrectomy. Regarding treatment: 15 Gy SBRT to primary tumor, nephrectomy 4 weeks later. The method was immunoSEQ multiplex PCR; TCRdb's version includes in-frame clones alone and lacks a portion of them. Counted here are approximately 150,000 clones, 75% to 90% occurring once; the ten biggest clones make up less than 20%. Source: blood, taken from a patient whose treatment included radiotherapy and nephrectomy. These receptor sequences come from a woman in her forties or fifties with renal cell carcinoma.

Written as DNA, the CDR3 is TGTGCCAGCAGCTCCGGGACAGGGGTTGGCGAGCAGTACTTC. Residues: CASSSGTGVGEQYF. V is TRBV5-4 and J is TRBJ2-7; 10 bases map to TRBD1. The CDR3 spans 14 residues. V shed 3 bases, J shed 6 bases, and the junction held 6 bases outside the gene matches. Per germline, CDR1 SGHNT and CDR2 YYREEE (reference sequence).

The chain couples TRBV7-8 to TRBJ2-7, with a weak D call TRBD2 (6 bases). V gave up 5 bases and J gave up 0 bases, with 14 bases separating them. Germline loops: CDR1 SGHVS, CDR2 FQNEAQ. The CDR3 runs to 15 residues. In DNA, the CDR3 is TGTGCCAGCAGCAACAGCGGGCTGAGCTCCTACGAGCAGTACTTC. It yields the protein CASSNSGLSSYEQYF.

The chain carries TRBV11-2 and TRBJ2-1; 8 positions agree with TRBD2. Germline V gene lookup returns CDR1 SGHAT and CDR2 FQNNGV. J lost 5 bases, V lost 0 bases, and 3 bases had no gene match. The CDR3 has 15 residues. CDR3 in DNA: TGTGCCAGCAGCTTAGATCTACTAGCGGACAATGAGCAGTTCTTC. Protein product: CASSLDLLADNEQFF.

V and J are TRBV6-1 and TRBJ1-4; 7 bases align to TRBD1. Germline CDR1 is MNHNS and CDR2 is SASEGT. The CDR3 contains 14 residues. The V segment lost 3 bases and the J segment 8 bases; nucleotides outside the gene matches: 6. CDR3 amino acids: CASSDTGAGEKLFF. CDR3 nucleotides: TGTGCCAGCAGTGATACAGGGGCGGGCGAAAAACTGTTTTTT.

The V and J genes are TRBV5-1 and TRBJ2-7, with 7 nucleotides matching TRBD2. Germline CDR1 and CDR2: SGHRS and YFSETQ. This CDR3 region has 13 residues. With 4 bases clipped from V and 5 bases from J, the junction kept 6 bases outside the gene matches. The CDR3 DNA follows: TGCGCCAGCAGCCTCGCCCTAGCGGACGAGCAGTACTTC. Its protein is CASSLALADEQYF. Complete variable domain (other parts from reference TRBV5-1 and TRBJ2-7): KAGVTQTPRYLIKTRGQQVTLSCSPISGHRSVSWYQQTPGQGLQFLFEYFSETQRNKGNFPGRFSGRQFSNSRSEMNVSTLELGDSALYLCASSLALADEQYFGPGTRLTVT.

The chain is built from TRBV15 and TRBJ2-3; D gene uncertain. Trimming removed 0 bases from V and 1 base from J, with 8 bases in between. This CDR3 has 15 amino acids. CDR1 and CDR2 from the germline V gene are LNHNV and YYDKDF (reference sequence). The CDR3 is CATSRDRAGTDTQYF. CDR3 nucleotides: TGTGCCACCAGCAGAGATCGGGCGGGCACAGATACGCAGTATTTT.

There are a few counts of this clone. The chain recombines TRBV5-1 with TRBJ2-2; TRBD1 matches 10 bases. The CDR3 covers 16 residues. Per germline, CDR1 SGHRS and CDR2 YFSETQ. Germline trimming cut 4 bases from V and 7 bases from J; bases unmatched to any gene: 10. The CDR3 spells CASSPSGTGVNGELFF. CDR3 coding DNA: TGCGCCAGCAGCCCCTCCGGGACAGGGGTTAACGGGGAGCTGTTTTTT.

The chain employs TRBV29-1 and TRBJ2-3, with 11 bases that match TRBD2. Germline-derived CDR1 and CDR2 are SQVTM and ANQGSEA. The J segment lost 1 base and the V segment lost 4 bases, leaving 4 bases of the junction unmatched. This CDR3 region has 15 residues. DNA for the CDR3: TGCAGCGTTGTGCTAGCGGGGGGACGCACAGATACGCAGTATTTT. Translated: CSVVLAGGRTDTQYF.

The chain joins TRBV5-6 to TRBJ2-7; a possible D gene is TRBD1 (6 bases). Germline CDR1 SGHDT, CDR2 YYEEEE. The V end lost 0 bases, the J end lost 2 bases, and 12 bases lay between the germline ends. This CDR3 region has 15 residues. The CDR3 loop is CASSLVSYRAYEQYF. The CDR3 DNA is TGTGCCAGCAGCTTGGTTTCTTACAGGGCCTACGAGCAGTACTTC.

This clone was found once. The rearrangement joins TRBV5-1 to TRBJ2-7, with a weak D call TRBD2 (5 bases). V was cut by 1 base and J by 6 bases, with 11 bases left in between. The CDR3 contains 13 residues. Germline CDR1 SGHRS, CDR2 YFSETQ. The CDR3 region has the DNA TGCGCCAGCAGCTTGCCCGAGGGAATCGAGCAGTACTTC. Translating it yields CASSLPEGIEQYF. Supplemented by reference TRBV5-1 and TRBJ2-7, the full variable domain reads KAGVTQTPRYLIKTRGQQVTLSCSPISGHRSVSWYQQTPGQGLQFLFEYFSETQRNKGNFPGRFSGRQFSNSRSEMNVSTLELGDSALYLCASSLPEGIEQYFGPGTRLTVT.

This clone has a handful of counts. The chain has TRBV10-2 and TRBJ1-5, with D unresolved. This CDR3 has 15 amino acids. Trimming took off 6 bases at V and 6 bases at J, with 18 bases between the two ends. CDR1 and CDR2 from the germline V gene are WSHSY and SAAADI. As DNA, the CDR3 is TGCGCCAGCAGCTACGGGGTAAATTTAGGTCAGCCCCAGCATTTT. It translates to CASSYGVNLGQPQHF.

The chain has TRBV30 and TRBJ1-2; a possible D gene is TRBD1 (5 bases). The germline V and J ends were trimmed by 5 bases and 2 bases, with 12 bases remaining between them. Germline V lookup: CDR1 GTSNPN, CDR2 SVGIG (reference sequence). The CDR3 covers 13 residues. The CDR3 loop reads CAWAGGRNYGYTF. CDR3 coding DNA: TGTGCCTGGGCGGGGGGACGAAACTATGGCTACACCTTC.

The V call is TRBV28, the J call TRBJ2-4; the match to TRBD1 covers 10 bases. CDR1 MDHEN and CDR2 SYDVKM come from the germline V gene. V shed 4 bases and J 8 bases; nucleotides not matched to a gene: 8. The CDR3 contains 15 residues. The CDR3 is CASSSRGDRGYIQYF. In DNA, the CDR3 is TGTGCCAGCAGTTCCCGAGGGGACAGGGGTTACATTCAGTACTTC.

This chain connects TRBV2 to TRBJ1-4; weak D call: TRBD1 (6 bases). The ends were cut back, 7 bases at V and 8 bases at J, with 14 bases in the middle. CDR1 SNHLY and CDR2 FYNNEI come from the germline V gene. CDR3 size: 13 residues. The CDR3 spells CASKLLRGEKLFF. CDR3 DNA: TGTGCCAGCAAACTGTTAAGGGGGGAAAAACTGTTTTTT.

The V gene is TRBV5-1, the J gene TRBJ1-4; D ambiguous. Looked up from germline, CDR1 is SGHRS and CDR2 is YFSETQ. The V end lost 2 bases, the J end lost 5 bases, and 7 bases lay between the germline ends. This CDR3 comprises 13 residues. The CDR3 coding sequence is TGCGCCAGCAGCTTAACGGTAAATGAAAAACTGTTTTTT. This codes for CASSLTVNEKLFF.

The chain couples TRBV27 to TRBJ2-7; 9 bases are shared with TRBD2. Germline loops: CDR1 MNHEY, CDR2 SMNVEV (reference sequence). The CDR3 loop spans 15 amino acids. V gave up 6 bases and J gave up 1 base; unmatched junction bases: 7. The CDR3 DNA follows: TGTGCCAGCAGGGGGGGACTAGCCGGATCCTACGAGCAGTACTTC. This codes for CASRGGLAGSYEQYF.

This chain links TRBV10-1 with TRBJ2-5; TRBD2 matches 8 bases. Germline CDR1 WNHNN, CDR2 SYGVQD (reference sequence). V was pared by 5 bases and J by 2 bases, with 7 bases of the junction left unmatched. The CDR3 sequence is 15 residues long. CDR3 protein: CASSLATGGQETQYF. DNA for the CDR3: TGCGCCAGCAGTCTCGCAACGGGAGGGCAAGAGACCCAGTACTTC.

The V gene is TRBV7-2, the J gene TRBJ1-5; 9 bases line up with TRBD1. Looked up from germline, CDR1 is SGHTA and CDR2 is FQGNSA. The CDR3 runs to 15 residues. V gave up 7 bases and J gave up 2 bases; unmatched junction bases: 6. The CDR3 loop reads CASNLGQGGNQPQHF. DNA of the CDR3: TGTGCCAGCAACTTGGGACAGGGAGGCAATCAGCCCCAGCATTTT.

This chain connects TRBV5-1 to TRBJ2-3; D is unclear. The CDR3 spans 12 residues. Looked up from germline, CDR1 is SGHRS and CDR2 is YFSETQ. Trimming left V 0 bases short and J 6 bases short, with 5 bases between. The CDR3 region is CASSLGMDTQYF. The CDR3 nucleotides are TGCGCCAGCAGCTTGGGGATGGATACGCAGTATTTT.

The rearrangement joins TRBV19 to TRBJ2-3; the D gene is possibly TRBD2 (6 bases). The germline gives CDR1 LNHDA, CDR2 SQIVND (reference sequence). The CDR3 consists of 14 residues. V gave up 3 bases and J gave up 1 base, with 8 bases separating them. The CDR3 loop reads CASSIGGGTDTQYF. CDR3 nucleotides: TGTGCCAGTAGTATCGGGGGTGGCACAGATACGCAGTATTTT.

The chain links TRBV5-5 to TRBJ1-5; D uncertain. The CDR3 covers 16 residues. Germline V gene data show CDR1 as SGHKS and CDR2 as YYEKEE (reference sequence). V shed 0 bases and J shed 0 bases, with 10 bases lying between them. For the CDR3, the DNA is TGTGCCAGCAGCTTGGGCCCACAGAGTAGCAATCAGCCCCAGCATTTT. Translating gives CASSLGPQSSNQPQHF.

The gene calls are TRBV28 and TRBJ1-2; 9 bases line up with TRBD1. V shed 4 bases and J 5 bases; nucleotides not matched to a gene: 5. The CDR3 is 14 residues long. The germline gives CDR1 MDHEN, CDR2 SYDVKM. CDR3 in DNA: TGTGCCAGCAGTTCCACAGGGGGCGCATATGGCTACACCTTC. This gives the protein CASSSTGGAYGYTF.

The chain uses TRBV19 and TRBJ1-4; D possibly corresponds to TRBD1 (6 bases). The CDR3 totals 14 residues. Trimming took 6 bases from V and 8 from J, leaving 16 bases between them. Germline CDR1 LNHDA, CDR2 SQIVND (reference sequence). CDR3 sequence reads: CASRIDRLGEKLFF. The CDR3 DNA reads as TGTGCCAGTAGGATCGACAGGTTGGGCGAAAAACTGTTTTTT.

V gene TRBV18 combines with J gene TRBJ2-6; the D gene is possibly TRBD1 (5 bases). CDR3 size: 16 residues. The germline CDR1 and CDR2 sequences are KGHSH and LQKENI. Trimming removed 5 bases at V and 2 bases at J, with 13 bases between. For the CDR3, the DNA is TGTGCCAGCTCAATTCAGGGAAAAGCTGGGGCCAACGTCCTGACTTTC. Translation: CASSIQGKAGANVLTF.